Listed below are T cell receptor beta chains from one sample, sequenced in a study of a mutant IDH1 vaccine in newly diagnosed glioma. Generated by immunoSEQ multiplex PCR, the TCRdb table keeps only in-frame clones and is missing some. The sample records tens of thousands of clones, 74% being singletons. For these receptors, no antigen is known. Sequences were derived from PBMCs, sampled from a glioma patient whose treatment included an IDH1 peptide vaccine. The receptors stem from a man over 45 with glioma. CDR3s include the opening cysteine and the closing phenylalanine or tryptophan. Each record gives: V gene, clone size, D gene, J gene, CDR3 DNA, CDR3 protein. D genes are given only for firm matches. The size entry is marked missing in some rows and otherwise reads once, few, many or a size class.

TRBV19	-	-	TRBJ1-1	TGTGCCAGTAGTGTGCCTCAGGGGACCATGAACACTGAAGCTTTCTTT	CASSVPQGTMNTEAFF
TRBV5-4	-	-	TRBJ2-6	TGTGCCAGCAGCGACCCACAGGGTGGCGGGGCCAACGTCCTGACTTTC	CASSDPQGGGANVLTF
TRBV30	-	-	TRBJ1-5	TGTGCCTGGAGTGTACCAGGGCAGCCCCAGCATTTT	CAWSVPGQPQHF
TRBV18	-	TRBD1	TRBJ2-7	TGTGCCAGCTCGTGGGACAGTTCCTCCTACGAGCAGTACTTC	CASSWDSSSYEQYF
TRBV30	-	-	TRBJ2-2	TGTGCCTGGAGGGTAGCCGCCGGGGAGCTGTTTTTT	CAWRVAAGELFF
TRBV2	-	-	TRBJ2-7	TGTGCCAGCAGCCTGGACAGCACCTACGAGCAGTACTTC	CASSLDSTYEQYF
TRBV18	-	TRBD2	TRBJ2-3	TGTGCCAGCTCACCGACTAGCGGTTTCACAGATACGCAGTATTTT	CASSPTSGFTDTQYF
TRBV7-9	-	-	TRBJ1-2	TGTGCCAGCAGCTTAGGCCAGAACTATGGCTACACCTTC	CASSLGQNYGYTF
TRBV6-5	-	TRBD1	TRBJ2-7	TGTGCCAGCAGTTACTCGGGACAGGGGGCCTACGAGCAGTACTTC	CASSYSGQGAYEQYF
TRBV6-1	-	TRBD1	TRBJ1-5	TGTGCCAGCAGTGTTGCATCCGGGACAGGGCCTGGGCCCCAGCATTTT	CASSVASGTGPGPQHF
TRBV30	-	-	TRBJ1-3	TGTGCCTGGAGTGTACTCGGCCCCTTCGGCAACACCATATATTTT	CAWSVLGPFGNTIYF
TRBV7-8	many	-	TRBJ1-1	TGTGCCAGCAGCTTAGATGAAGGTCGCACTGAAGCTTTCTTT	CASSLDEGRTEAFF
TRBV27	-	-	TRBJ1-3	TGTGCCAGCAGTTCCGGGAGTTCTGGAAACACCATATATTTT	CASSSGSSGNTIYF
TRBV6-1	many	-	TRBJ1-2	TGTGCCAGCAGTGAAACCTCTTGGACCTATGGCTACACCTTC	CASSETSWTYGYTF
TRBV2	once	TRBD1	TRBJ2-3	TGTGCCAGCAGCGGGGACAGGGAAACAGATACGCAGTATTTT	CASSGDRETDTQYF
TRBV30	-	TRBD2	TRBJ2-5	TGTGCCTGGACACTAGCGGGGGGCCGCAAAGAGACCCAGTACTTC	CAWTLAGGRKETQYF